These T cell receptor beta chains were read from a single sample in a study of vaccination effects on CD4 cells after COVID-19. Antigens of these TCRs are unknown. TCRdb keeps only in-frame clones here, not all; method: immunoSEQ multiplex PCR. Here the sample spans 68,000 or so clones, about four fifths being singletons. Sample: CD4+ T cells from PBMCs cultured with SARS-CoV-2 spike peptides, taken before COVID-19 vaccination. The receptors were sampled from a human donor who received a COVID-19 vaccine. Each CDR3 is given with its conserved first and last residue. The D gene is left open where the match is weak.

cdr3_aa	j_call	d_call	v_call
CASRNQETQYF	TRBJ2-5	.	TRBV23-1
CATSDLRAPNTGELFF	TRBJ2-2	.	TRBV24-1
CAISPTGSNEKLFF	TRBJ1-4	TRBD1	TRBV10-3
CASSLFETQYF	TRBJ2-5	.	TRBV12-3/TRBV12-4
CASSLTKTGNNQPQHF	TRBJ1-5	.	TRBV5-8
CASSALGQGNTGELFF	TRBJ2-2	TRBD1	TRBV18
CASARGRDYGYTF	TRBJ1-2	TRBD1	TRBV6-5
CASSIWSSYNEQFF	TRBJ2-1	.	TRBV7-9
CASSQRQGAYGDTQYF	TRBJ2-3	TRBD1	TRBV4-2
CAISEGAGYGYTF	TRBJ1-2	.	TRBV10-3
CASSLGTGNSPLHF	TRBJ1-6	TRBD1	TRBV5-1
CASSYGERGTQYF	TRBJ2-5	.	TRBV6-5
CASRKWFEGSPLHF	TRBJ1-6	.	TRBV5-5
CASSQDYYTDTQYF	TRBJ2-3	.	TRBV4-2
CASSLGSNTEAFF	TRBJ1-1	.	TRBV5-1
CATSDLLDTDTQYF	TRBJ2-3	.	TRBV24-1
CASKSVGSTDTQYF	TRBJ2-3	.	TRBV10-2
CASSSGQSVRYF	TRBJ2-5	TRBD1	TRBV12-3/TRBV12-4
CASSRGRGGSYNEQFF	TRBJ2-1	.	TRBV21-1
CASSTLVGASTDTQYF	TRBJ2-3	.	TRBV19
CAWKLAGGYPETQYF	TRBJ2-5	TRBD2	TRBV30
CASTPTGSYGYTF	TRBJ1-2	.	TRBV19
CSASAGLAGLGTQYF	TRBJ2-3	TRBD2	TRBV20-1
CASSQDYWAHEQFF	TRBJ2-1	.	TRBV4-1
CASSQDQGSGYTF	TRBJ1-2	.	TRBV14
CASSEQQGTEAFF	TRBJ1-1	.	TRBV2
CASSSDLYEKLFF	TRBJ1-4	.	TRBV7-9
CASSGGNGADTQYF	TRBJ2-3	.	TRBV9
CASSRSRLNTGELFF	TRBJ2-2	.	TRBV4-3
CSVFRTGISYNEQFF	TRBJ2-1	TRBD1	TRBV29-1
CASSLGGQIDQPQHF	TRBJ1-5	.	TRBV5-4
CASSSDRTGREGYTF	TRBJ1-2	TRBD1	TRBV7-2
CATGRDSGSPLHF	TRBJ1-6	TRBD1	TRBV6-5
CASSDLRASGMSSYNEQFF	TRBJ2-1	TRBD2	TRBV10-1
CASSNRRLWDRDLNEKLFF	TRBJ1-4	TRBD1	TRBV7-2
CASSVEERGTFYNEQFF	TRBJ2-1	TRBD2	TRBV9
CASSYHADQPQHF	TRBJ1-5	.	TRBV6-6
CSSQENTEAFF	TRBJ1-1	.	TRBV20-1
CASSSQGAAGELFF	TRBJ2-2	TRBD1	TRBV5-1
CASSLYTGLGGYTF	TRBJ1-2	.	TRBV5-6
CASSLGIGIDVATEAFF	TRBJ1-1	.	TRBV5-6
CASRQGGGQETQYF	TRBJ2-5	.	TRBV6-5
CASSLAGQTGELFF	TRBJ2-2	.	TRBV11-1
CASSNQANYGYTF	TRBJ1-2	.	TRBV6-6
CASADSPSTDTQYF	TRBJ2-3	.	TRBV19